These T cell receptor beta chains were read from a single sample in a study of T cells in localized non-small cell lung cancer. Assay: immunoSEQ multiplex PCR; the TCRdb copy retains only in-frame clones and omits some. This table has around 16,000 clones, over 75% appearing once. The source material was peripheral blood, sampled before any cancer treatment. The source of these receptors is a male donor older than 55 with stage I lung adenocarcinoma. CDR3s include the opening cysteine and the closing phenylalanine or tryptophan. A D gene is named only where the DNA matches it firmly. Expanded clones are given a class, and other clones once, few, many or no size at all.

TRBV9,TRBJ1-4,TRBD1,-,CASSSGQVATNEKLFF
TRBV19,TRBJ2-7,-,-,CASSATGDYEQYF
TRBV25-1,TRBJ2-2,-,few,CASKLNGELFF
TRBV13,TRBJ1-3,-,-,CASSLGRSSGNTIYF
TRBV12-5,TRBJ2-7,-,-,CASGLTQGYEQYF
TRBV19,TRBJ2-4,-,-,CASKAEEPVF
TRBV28,TRBJ2-5,TRBD1,-,CASSLGTGSAWTQYF
TRBV28,TRBJ2-7,-,-,CASSPIRGMIYEQYF
TRBV19,TRBJ1-1,-,few,CASLGGVEAFF
TRBV5-1,TRBJ1-5,TRBD1,-,CASSIGQGDQPQHF